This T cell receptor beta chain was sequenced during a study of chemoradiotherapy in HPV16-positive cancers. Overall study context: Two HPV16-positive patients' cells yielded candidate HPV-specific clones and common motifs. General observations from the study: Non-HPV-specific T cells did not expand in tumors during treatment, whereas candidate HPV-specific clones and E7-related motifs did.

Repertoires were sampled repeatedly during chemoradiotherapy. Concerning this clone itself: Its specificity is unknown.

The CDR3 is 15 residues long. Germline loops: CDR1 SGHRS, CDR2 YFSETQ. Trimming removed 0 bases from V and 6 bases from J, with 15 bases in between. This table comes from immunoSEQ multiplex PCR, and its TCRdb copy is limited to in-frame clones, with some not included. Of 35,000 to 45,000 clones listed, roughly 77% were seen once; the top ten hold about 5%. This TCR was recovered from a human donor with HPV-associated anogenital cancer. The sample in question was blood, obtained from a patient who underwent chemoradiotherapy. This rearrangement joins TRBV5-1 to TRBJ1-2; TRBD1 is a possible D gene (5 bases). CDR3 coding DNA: TGCGCCAGCAGCTTGGTTCCAGGGCGGATGGATGGCTACACCTTC. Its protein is CASSLVPGRMDGYTF.